The 15 T cell receptor beta chains below all came from one sample that was sequenced in a study of OX40 agonist ivuxolimab in advanced cancers. TCRdb's table, derived via immunoSEQ multiplex PCR, lists solely in-frame clones and lacks some. This table has about 67,000 clones, around 93% appearing once. Sequenced material: CD4+ or CD8+ T cells sorted from blood, taken in a trial of the OX40 agonist ivuxolimab. All receptors derive from an adult with an advanced solid tumor such as melanoma, head and neck, liver or kidney cancer.

The DNA for the CDR3 is TGCGCCAGCAGCCAAGAAACACCAATAGCAGATACGCAGTATTTT. It is translated as CASSQETPIADTQYF. The V and J genes are TRBV4-3 and TRBJ2-3; D is unclear. CDR1 and CDR2 (germline): LGHNA, YSLEER. V lost 0 bases, J lost 4 bases, and 11 bases lay in between. The CDR3 sequence is 15 residues long.

This clone is judged medium-sized. The rearrangement uses TRBV11-3 and TRBJ2-5; TRBD2 might be the D (5 bases). This CDR3 is 13 amino acids long. Trimming pared 3 bases from V and 5 bases from J, leaving 10 bases between. Per germline, CDR1 SGHNT and CDR2 YENEEA. CDR3 in DNA: TGTGCCAGCAGCTTTACGAGCGGCGAGACCCAGTACTTC. Protein product: CASSFTSGETQYF. The full variable domain, its missing parts supplied by reference TRBV11-3 and TRBJ2-5, is EAGVVQSPRYKIIEKKQPVAFWCNPISGHNTLYWYLQNLGQGPELLIRYENEEAVDDSQLPKDRFSAERLKGVDSTLKIQPAELGDSAVYLCASSFTSGETQYFGPGTRLLVL.

The genes are TRBV25-1 and TRBJ2-1, with D unclear. From germline, CDR1 is MGHDK and CDR2 SYGVNS. V dropped 2 bases and J dropped 5 bases, with 13 bases sitting between them. The CDR3 consists of 15 residues. The CDR3 reads CASSEHLGLNNEQFF. The CDR3 DNA follows: TGTGCCAGCAGTGAACACTTAGGGCTTAACAATGAGCAGTTCTTC. Variable domain in full (rest from reference TRBV25-1 and TRBJ2-1): EADIYQTPRYLVIGTGKKITLECSQTMGHDKMYWYQQDPGMELHLIHYSYGVNSTEKGDLSSESTVSRIRTEHFPLTLESARPSHTSQYLCASSEHLGLNNEQFFGPGTRLTVL.

The V call is TRBV2, the J call TRBJ2-5; 10 bases map to TRBD2. TRBJ2-7 matches the DNA end more closely, so the J call is doubtful. Germline CDR1 reads SNHLY; CDR2 reads FYNNEI. The CDR3 runs 15 residues. The CDR3 loop is CASRETSGLSYEQYF. In DNA, the CDR3 is TGTGCCAGCAGAGAGACTAGCGGGCTCTCCTACGAGCAGTACTTC.

The chain is built from TRBV10-2 and TRBJ1-2; a weak D match, TRBD1 (5 bases). The CDR3 extends over 13 amino acids. Germline CDR1 WSHSY, CDR2 SAAADI. The V and J ends lost 9 bases and 3 bases respectively, with 14 bases between them. CDR3 protein: CASQGTGYYGYTF. In nucleotides, the CDR3 is TGCGCCAGTCAGGGTACGGGATACTATGGCTACACCTTC.

CDR3 nucleotide sequence: TGCGCCAGCAGTGGGATGGGGACAGGGACTAGCGGGAGTCCCCAACCTCTCTACGAGCAGTACTTC. This translates into CASSGMGTGTSGSPQPLYEQYF. V usage is TRBV10-2 and J usage is TRBJ2-7; 14 bases fit TRBD2. Looked up from germline, CDR1 is WSHSY and CDR2 is SAAADI. This CDR3 spans 22 amino acids. The V gene end was trimmed by 4 bases and the J gene end by 3 bases; junction bases not matched to a gene: 23.

This chain links TRBV14 with TRBJ2-7, with 7 bases fitting TRBD1. Germline V lookup: CDR1 SGHDN, CDR2 FVKESK. This CDR3 is built from 14 residues. Trimming removed 1 base from V and 4 bases from J; junction bases left unmatched: 4. CDR3 in DNA: TGTGCCAGCAGCCAAGGGGACAGAGAGTACGAGCAGTACTTC. Its translation: CASSQGDREYEQYF.

This clone was seen only once. This chain uses TRBV30 with TRBJ2-5, with 13 bases identical to TRBD2. This CDR3 contains 16 residues. The V gene's germline CDR1 is GTSNPN and CDR2 SVGIG (reference sequence). The V segment lost 3 bases and the J segment 5 bases; nucleotides outside the gene matches: 9. Here the CDR3 DNA reads TGTGCCTGGAGCAGACTAGCGGGAGGTTTTGTGGAGACCCAGTACTTC. It codes for CAWSRLAGGFVETQYF. The full variable domain, rest sourced from reference TRBV30 and TRBJ2-5, is SQTIHQWPATLVQPVGSPLSLECTVEGTSNPNLYWYRQAAGRGLQLLFYSVGIGQISSEVPQNLSASRPQDRQFILSSKKLLLSDSGFYLCAWSRLAGGFVETQYFGPGTRLLVL.

The V and J genes are TRBV29-1 and TRBJ2-5, with D uncertain. The V end was cut by 5 bases, the J end by 0 bases, with 7 bases between. The V gene's germline CDR1 is SQVTM and CDR2 ANQGSEA. This CDR3 has 12 residues. The CDR3 loop is CSVLGYQETQYF. The CDR3 region has the DNA TGCAGCGTTTTGGGGTACCAAGAGACCCAGTACTTC.

J is TRBJ1-4 and V is TRBV2, with TRBD1 matching over 7 bases. Germline CDR1 SNHLY, CDR2 FYNNEI. This CDR3 is built from 16 residues. Trimming at V came to 8 bases and at J to 0 bases, leaving 9 bases not matched to a gene. In nucleotides, the CDR3 is TGTGCCAGCGAAGGGCAGGGGGTTGCAACTAATGAAAAACTGTTTTTT. This encodes CASEGQGVATNEKLFF.

The V call is TRBV27, the J call TRBJ2-5; D may be TRBD1 or TRBD2 (5 bases each). Between the trimmed V and J ends, which lost 2 bases and 5 bases, there was a span of 18 bases. Germline V gives CDR1 MNHEY, CDR2 SMNVEV (reference sequence). CDR3 size: 16 residues. The CDR3 is CASSLNPGLEGETQYF. CDR3 bases: TGTGCCAGCAGTTTAAACCCCGGGCTAGAGGGGGAGACCCAGTACTTC.

The J gene is TRBJ1-2, the V gene TRBV6-1; 7 bases map to TRBD1. V trimming: 4 bases; J trimming: 2 bases; junction bases outside the gene matches: 7. From germline, CDR1 is MNHNS and CDR2 SASEGT. The CDR3 has 15 residues. The CDR3 is CASSGDRSGNYGYTF. For the CDR3, the DNA is TGTGCCAGCAGTGGGGACAGATCTGGGAACTATGGCTACACCTTC.

The J gene is TRBJ2-6, the V gene TRBV28; TRBD1 matches at 7 bases. CDR3 size: 18 residues. Germline assignment: CDR1 MDHEN and CDR2 SYDVKM. Losses at the gene ends were 8 bases for V and 1 base for J; bases not matched to a gene: 14. CDR3 nucleotide sequence: TGTGCCAGCGGAGTCCCGGGACAGTTATTTTCTGGGGCCAACGTCCTGACTTTC. As protein: CASGVPGQLFSGANVLTF. The complete variable domain, with remaining parts taken from reference TRBV28 and TRBJ2-6, reads DVKVTQSSRYLVKRTGEKVFLECVQDMDHENMFWYRQDPGLGLRLIYFSYDVKMKEKGDIPEGYSVSREKKERFSLILESASTNQTSMYLCASGVPGQLFSGANVLTFGAGSRLTVL.

The CDR3 region has the DNA TGTGCCAGCAGCTTTGGGAGGACAGCCTACGAGCAGTACTTC. It encodes CASSFGRTAYEQYF. The chain recombines TRBV11-2 with TRBJ2-7, with D perhaps assigned TRBD1 or TRBD2 (6 bases each). The germline CDR1 and CDR2 sequences are SGHAT and FQNNGV. The CDR3 is 14 amino acids. Trimming shortened V by 3 bases and J by 2 bases, and 11 bases separated the two germline ends.

This sequence joins TRBV21-1 and TRBJ2-1; TRBD1 is taken as the D call from the table, unchecked against the DNA. TRBV21-1 is a recognized pseudogene. The CDR3 totals 13 residues. The CDR3: CASRKDRHDEQFF. DNA of the CDR3: TGTGCCAGCAGGAAGGACAGGCACGATGAGCAGTTCTTC.